This TCR beta chain appears in the sequencing data of a study of blood T cells in healthy people across ages. Whole-study findings and limits: Higher diversity, along with more naive CD4+ cells, distinguished long-lived donors from aged donors. Per million T cells, TCR beta diversity dropped roughly linearly as age increased. Naive and antigen-experienced cells were not separated, limiting conclusive comparison.

A second about 6 to 11 cycle PCR used barcoded and J-beta primers. A template-switch adaptor containing 12 random nucleotides labeled each cDNA molecule. TCRdb passed the 5' RACE reads through MiXCR, listing each CDR3 protein once. The profile covers fewer than 2,000,000 distinct CDR3 sequences, with roughly two fifths appearing a single time and around 23% taken by the ten largest. Germline V gene sequence: CDR1 SGHDN, CDR2 FVKESK. Trimming shortened V by 3 bases and J by 8 bases, and 17 bases separated the two germline ends. The CDR3 loop spans 16 amino acids. With regard to this clonotype: Its specificity is not known.

The sequence was collected from a human donor in good health. Input material: blood. The chain links TRBV14 to TRBJ1-6; no firm D call. The CDR3 region has the DNA TGTGCCAGCAGCCAGAAAAGACCGCTAGGTTATTCACCCCTCCACTTT. Its translation: CASSQKRPLGYSPLHF.